A single sample is the source of the 24 T cell receptor beta chains below, sequenced in a study of control samples from healthy donors and cancer patients. Clones were read by immunoSEQ multiplex PCR, and TCRdb kept only the in-frame ones, dropping some. Found here are 98,000 or so clones, about 80% of them singletons; the top ten hold 6% to 8%. Sequencing used blood. These receptors originate from a young man in good health.

This rearrangement joins TRBV29-1 to TRBJ2-3, with a possible D match to TRBD1 (6 bases). V lost 3 bases and J lost 0, with 10 bases in between. The CDR3 contains 14 residues. From germline, CDR1 is SQVTM and CDR2 ANQGSEA. This CDR3 is CSVEAGASTDTQYF. DNA for the CDR3: TGCAGCGTTGAGGCAGGGGCGAGCACAGATACGCAGTATTTT.

The chain uses TRBV7-9 and TRBJ1-1; D is uncertain. The CDR3 covers 14 residues. The germline CDR1 and CDR2 sequences are SEHNR and FQNEAQ (reference sequence). Between the trimmed V and J ends, which lost 6 bases and 1 base, there was a span of 12 bases. The CDR3 is CASSSYGSNTEAFF. The DNA of the CDR3 is TGTGCCAGCAGTTCTTACGGGTCGAACACTGAAGCTTTCTTT.

The chain combines TRBV6-6 with TRBJ2-3; D ambiguous. V was shortened by 8 bases and J by 2 bases, with 20 bases between the two germline ends. CDR3 size: 16 residues. CDR1 and CDR2 from the germline V gene are MNHNY and SVGAGI (reference sequence). Here the CDR3 reads CASHYNRRDNTDTQYF. CDR3 nucleotides: TGTGCCAGCCATTACAATCGTAGGGATAACACAGATACGCAGTATTTT.

J is TRBJ2-2 and V is TRBV6-6, with D possibly matching TRBD2 (5 bases). CDR1 and CDR2 (germline): MNHNY, SVGAGI (reference sequence). The CDR3 extends over 16 amino acids. Trimming took 5 bases from V and 4 from J, leaving 17 bases between them. CDR3 nucleotides: TGTGCCAGCAGTCGAGACGGGATCGATTTCACCGGGGAGCTGTTTTTT. Protein sequence: CASSRDGIDFTGELFF.

As DNA, the CDR3 is TGTGCCACCAGTGACCGTTCATGGCCCGGGGAGCTGTTTTTT. It yields the protein CATSDRSWPGELFF. V is TRBV24-1 and J is TRBJ2-2; D is uncertain. Germline loops: CDR1 KGHDR, CDR2 SFDVKD. This CDR3 spans 14 amino acids. The V end was cut by 4 bases, the J end by 6 bases, with 11 bases between.

The rearrangement links TRBV7-2 to TRBJ2-2; unclear D gene. CDR1 is SGHTA and CDR2 is FQGNSA in the germline V gene. The CDR3 totals 14 residues. Between the trimmed V and J ends, which lost 2 bases and 7 bases, there was a span of 11 bases. The CDR3 here is CASSLMGNVGELFF. The DNA of the CDR3 is TGTGCCAGCAGCTTAATGGGGAACGTCGGGGAGCTGTTTTTT.

The chain couples TRBV6-2 or TRBV6-3 to TRBJ2-3; D is perhaps TRBD2 (5 bases). The V gene's germline CDR1 is MNHEY and CDR2 SVGEGT. Trimming cost V 5 bases and J 2 bases, with 8 bases left between them. The CDR3 sequence is 13 residues long. This CDR3 reads CASSQRFTDTQYF. The CDR3 nucleotides are TGTGCCAGCAGTCAGCGGTTCACAGATACGCAGTATTTT.

This clone was observed a few times. The chain combines TRBV5-4 with TRBJ1-1; 8 bases align to TRBD1. With 3 bases clipped from V and 5 bases from J, the junction kept 3 bases outside the gene matches. The germline V gene encodes CDR1 SGHNT and CDR2 YYREEE (reference sequence). The CDR3 is 13 residues long. Here the CDR3 DNA reads TGTGCCAGCAGCTCAGGGGGCTGGACTGAAGCTTTCTTT. Amino acids: CASSSGGWTEAFF.

This clone has a handful of counts. The chain links TRBV6-6 to TRBJ1-1, with D perhaps TRBD1 (5 bases). Deletions cut 0 bases from V and 6 bases from J, with 8 bases between. The CDR3 consists of 13 residues. From germline, CDR1 is MNHNY and CDR2 SVGAGI (reference sequence). CDR3 nucleotide sequence: TGTGCCAGCAGTTACTCCAGGGAGGCTGAAGCTTTCTTT. It translates to CASSYSREAEAFF.

This clone was observed a handful of times. This rearrangement joins TRBV9 to TRBJ2-3; 7 bases are a match to TRBD1. This CDR3 is built from 15 residues. Germline V gene lookup returns CDR1 SGDLS and CDR2 YYNGEE. J lost 2 bases, V lost 4 bases, and 7 bases had no gene match. CDR3 DNA: TGTGCCAGCAGCCCTGTAGGGGGCCTCACAGATACGCAGTATTTT. Amino acid sequence: CASSPVGGLTDTQYF. The variable domain in full, completed from reference TRBV9 and TRBJ2-3, reads DSGVTQTPKHLITATGQRVTLRCSPRSGDLSVYWYQQSLDQGLQFLIQYYNGEERAKGNILERFSAQQFPDLHSELNLSSLELGDSALYFCASSPVGGLTDTQYFGPGTRLTVL.

CDR3 residues: CASSSTGRETQYF. The DNA of the CDR3 is TGTGCCAGCAGCTCGACAGGGAGAGAGACCCAGTACTTC. The rearrangement uses TRBV28 and TRBJ2-5; TRBD1 agrees at 7 bases. Unmatched junction bases numbered 5, after V lost 6 bases and J lost 4 bases. Germline V CDR1 and CDR2: MDHEN, SYDVKM. The CDR3 extends over 13 amino acids.

The chain joins TRBV7-9 to TRBJ1-2; the match to TRBD1 covers 7 bases. The CDR3 extends over 17 amino acids. Trimming removed 1 base from V and 8 bases from J; junction bases left unmatched: 16. In germline, CDR1 is SEHNR, CDR2 FQNEAQ (reference sequence). CDR3 DNA sequence: TGTGCCAGCAGCTTAGACGTGACAGGGTTAGTTTCTGACGGCTACACCTTC. This translates into CASSLDVTGLVSDGYTF.

V gene TRBV25-1 combines with J gene TRBJ1-4, with a weak D call TRBD1 (6 bases). The CDR3 spans 16 residues. V gave up 4 bases and J gave up 8 bases, with 20 bases separating them. Looked up from germline, CDR1 is MGHDK and CDR2 is SYGVNS. The CDR3 spells CASSAPHREVKEKLFF. As DNA, the CDR3 is TGTGCCAGCAGTGCCCCTCACAGGGAAGTAAAGGAAAAACTGTTTTTT.

The gene calls are TRBV7-6 and TRBJ2-5; 8 bases are shared with TRBD2. After removal of 5 bases from V and 1 base from J, the junction contained 12 bases not matched to a gene. CDR3 size: 17 residues. CDR1 and CDR2 (germline): SGHVS, FNYEAQ. CDR3 bases: TGTGCCAGCAGCCCGTCGAATAGCGGGGCTTTCCAAGAGACCCAGTACTTC. Protein sequence: CASSPSNSGAFQETQYF.

The rearrangement joins TRBV10-3 to TRBJ1-2, with 10 nucleotides matching TRBD1. Germline loops: CDR1 ENHRY, CDR2 SYGVKD. The trim removed 5 bases at V and 2 bases at J, leaving 5 bases unmatched. The CDR3 totals 15 residues. CDR3 residues: CAISLRQGANYGYTF. In nucleotides, the CDR3 is TGTGCCATCAGTCTCAGACAGGGGGCGAACTATGGCTACACCTTC.

The chain has TRBV6-2 or TRBV6-3 and TRBJ1-5; D is possibly TRBD1 (6 bases). This CDR3 has 17 amino acids. Trimming shortened V by 5 bases and J by 6 bases, and 23 bases separated the two germline ends. Per the germline V gene, CDR1 is MNHEY and CDR2 is SVGEGT. The CDR3, as DNA: TGTGCCAGCAGTGCCCCTTCGTCGGGGGCGCAGGGTCAGCCCCAGCATTTT. Translating gives CASSAPSSGAQGQPQHF.

The rearrangement uses TRBV5-1 and TRBJ2-2; perhaps D is TRBD1 or TRBD2 (5 bases each). The CDR3 runs 16 residues. With 1 base removed from V and 0 bases from J, the gap between germline ends came to 10 bases. Germline lookup yields CDR1 SGHRS and CDR2 YFSETQ. The CDR3 DNA reads TGCGCCAGCAGCTTGTTTGGGGGACCGAACACCGGGGAGCTGTTTTTT. Translating gives CASSLFGGPNTGELFF.

This clone was counted between two and nine times. The rearrangement uses TRBV5-4 and TRBJ1-5; no definite D call. Per germline, CDR1 SGHNT and CDR2 YYREEE (reference sequence). The CDR3 is 13 amino acids. Trimming stripped 0 bases from V and 7 bases from J, with 8 bases between. DNA for the CDR3: TGTGCCAGCAGCTTGGGTATAAACCAGCCCCAGCATTTT. Its protein is CASSLGINQPQHF.

This clone was found a few times. The chain employs TRBV5-4 and TRBJ1-1, with a tentative D call TRBD1 (5 bases). CDR1 is SGHNT, CDR2 YYREEE, per germline (reference sequence). V was shortened by 0 bases and J by 6 bases, with 15 bases between the two germline ends. The CDR3 extends over 15 amino acids. This chain's CDR3 is CASSLEPGQGAEAFF. The CDR3 nucleotides read TGTGCCAGCAGCTTGGAACCAGGACAAGGGGCTGAAGCTTTCTTT.

The V gene is TRBV4-1, the J gene TRBJ1-4; D gene uncertain. Germline CDR1 reads MGHRA; CDR2 reads YSYEKL. CDR3 size: 16 residues. V was pared by 2 bases and J by 9 bases, with 19 bases between. The CDR3 is CASSQNTDRSDQKLFF. The CDR3, as DNA: TGCGCCAGCAGCCAAAACACTGACCGTAGTGATCAAAAACTGTTTTTT.

The chain recombines TRBV4-1 with TRBJ2-2; TRBD1 agrees at 8 bases. Germline V gene lookup returns CDR1 MGHRA and CDR2 YSYEKL. The ends lost 2 bases at V and 4 bases at J; junction bases unmatched: 6. This CDR3 is 16 amino acids long. Here the CDR3 reads CASSQPRTGSTGELFF. The CDR3 bases are TGCGCCAGCAGCCAACCCAGGACAGGGTCCACCGGGGAGCTGTTTTTT.

The genes are TRBV9 and TRBJ1-2; possibly TRBD1 for D (5 bases). The V end lost 3 bases, the J end lost 4 bases, and 10 bases lay between the germline ends. CDR3 size: 13 residues. Germline V CDR1 and CDR2: SGDLS, YYNGEE. Here the CDR3 reads CASSAGDVYGYTF. The CDR3 region has the DNA TGTGCCAGCAGCGCGGGGGACGTCTATGGCTACACCTTC.

The chain uses TRBV15 and TRBJ2-5, with 7 bases lining up with TRBD1. Trimming cost V 0 bases and J 4 bases; bases outside gene matches: 5. This CDR3 comprises 15 residues. Germline loops: CDR1 LNHNV, CDR2 YYDKDF (reference sequence). CDR3 protein: CATSRDLRQGETQYF. CDR3 DNA sequence: TGTGCCACCAGCAGAGATTTGAGACAGGGAGAGACCCAGTACTTC.

The J gene is TRBJ1-1, the V gene TRBV11-2; D uncertain. Germline V lookup: CDR1 SGHAT, CDR2 FQNNGV. This CDR3 spans 15 amino acids. Trimming removed 3 bases from V and 1 base from J, with 12 bases in between. CDR3 nucleotide sequence: TGTGCCAGCAGCTTTGTGGGAGGCTGGAACACTGAAGCTTTCTTT. Amino acid sequence: CASSFVGGWNTEAFF.